A single sample is the source of the 3 T cell receptor beta chains below, sequenced in a study of siplizumab effects on memory and regulatory T cells. Libraries were prepared by immunoSEQ multiplex PCR; TCRdb keeps only in-frame clonotypes and omits some of them. The repertoire holds about 100,000 clones, with just under 95% as singletons. The sequenced material came from non-Treg CD4+ T cells sorted from blood. The receptors here all came from a human donor in good health.

The chain is built from TRBV4-1 and TRBJ2-7; D tentatively fits TRBD1 or TRBD2 (5 bases each). Germline loops: CDR1 MGHRA, CDR2 YSYEKL. Trimming removed 0 bases from V and 0 bases from J, with 12 bases in between. CDR3 length: 16 amino acids. CDR3 nucleotide sequence: TGCGCCAGCAGCCAAGATCGGGGACCTAACTCCTACGAGCAGTACTTC. Residues: CASSQDRGPNSYEQYF.

The chain couples TRBV28 to TRBJ1-2; D unclear. The CDR3 has 15 amino acids. Germline assignment: CDR1 MDHEN and CDR2 SYDVKM. V lost 3 bases, J lost 4 bases, and 15 bases lay in between. The CDR3 loop is CASSLGGQRFYGYTF. DNA of the CDR3: TGTGCCAGCAGTTTGGGTGGGCAGAGATTCTATGGCTACACCTTC.

V gene TRBV15 combines with J gene TRBJ2-4; D is undetermined. CDR1 is LNHNV and CDR2 is YYDKDF in the germline V gene (reference sequence). This CDR3 is 14 amino acids long. Deletions cut 3 bases from V and 7 bases from J, with 13 bases between. The CDR3 DNA reads as TGTGCCACCAGCAGGGGCGGCTCGATGAACATTCAGTACTTC. Translating it yields CATSRGGSMNIQYF.